This T cell receptor beta chain was identified in a study of somatic mutations in cytotoxic T cells in rheumatoid arthritis. Notes on this clone: The antigen is unknown.

Study processing details: Published virus-specific TCRB sequences were rarely matched by patient CD8+ clones larger than 1%. Libraries were prepared by immunoSEQ multiplex PCR; TCRdb keeps only in-frame clonotypes and omits some of them. V, J and clone size derive from that table, while D and trimming were established from the DNA sequence. The profile shows tens of thousands of clones, about 85% of them singletons. Study results and caveats: Antigen specificity of the expanded CD8+ clones was not determined.

The CDR3 is 12 amino acids. The ends were cut back, 1 base at V and 11 bases at J, with 9 bases in the middle. CDR1 is LNHDA, CDR2 SQIVND, per germline (reference sequence). CD4+ and CD8+ cells were isolated by positive magnetic bead selection, with purity checked by flow cytometry. The sample consisted of CD8+ T cells sorted from blood. The rearrangement links TRBV19 to TRBJ1-5; D gene uncertain. The sequence was collected from an adult with rheumatoid arthritis. CDR3 amino acids: CASSIGIGSQHF. Here the CDR3 DNA reads TGTGCCAGTAGTATAGGTATCGGGTCCCAGCATTTT.